Given below is one T cell receptor (beta chain) in context. The CDR3 spans 14 residues. CDR1 and CDR2 from the germline V gene are SGDLS and YYNGEE. V trimming: 0 bases; J trimming: 3 bases; junction bases outside the gene matches: 2. The sample originates from a study of blood T cell repertoires in COVID-19. Study information: Specimens from acute and convalescent COVID-19 originated in the United States, Italy and Spain. PBMCs, B-cell-depleted T cells, or T cells provided the cDNA or gDNA that made up the material.

How the authors handled the data: Reference gene primer amplification yielded estimated nucleated cell counts. Method: immunoSEQ multiplex PCR; TCRdb's copy keeps in-frame clones and lacks some. V, J and clone size were drawn from that table, and D and trimming were deduced from the DNA. The sample has more than 200,000 clones, approximately 88% seen once. The V call is TRBV9, the J call TRBJ2-5, with 7 bases that match TRBD2. The origin of this receptor is a human donor in a cohort sampled during active COVID-19. The sequenced material came from peripheral blood. The CDR3 nucleotides are TGTGCCAGCAGCGTAGTGGGGGGGGAAGAGACCCAGTACTTC. Translated: CASSVVGGEETQYF.